This T cell receptor (beta chain) was sequenced for a study of cytomegalovirus exposure and HLA in healthy donors. Study-wide context: A subsequent analysis stated that the 120 or so validation repertoires were run on the same platform as the roughly 670 first-cohort repertoires.

Details on this clone: Its antigen is not identified.

The repertoire was sequenced with immunoSEQ multiplex PCR; TCRdb's copy has only in-frame clones and lacks some. The sample consists of 150,000 to 200,000 clones, around 83% of them appearing once. The CDR3 spans 18 residues. With V trimmed by 5 bases and J by 8 bases, 20 bases remained unmatched. The V gene's germline CDR1 is SGHNT and CDR2 YYREEE (reference sequence). General study points: In vitro checks showed that a few CMV-associated chains really do target CMV antigens.

This TCR derives from a woman aged 25 to 39 in good health and CMV-seropositive. The chain couples TRBV5-4 to TRBJ2-1; 9 bases match TRBD1. The material sequenced was PBMCs. In DNA, the CDR3 is TGTGCCAGCAGATCCGGGACAGGGCGGGGGAGTACCTCCCATGAGCAGTTCTTC. Its translation is CASRSGTGRGSTSHEQFF.